A selection of T cell receptor beta chains follows, all from one sample in a study of T cell changes during pregnancy in multiple sclerosis. Assay: immunoSEQ multiplex PCR; the TCRdb copy retains only in-frame clones and omits some. The table has about 60,000 clones, 75% to 95% seen once. Sequenced here: peripheral blood, sampled before pregnancy. The origin of the receptors is a female donor with multiple sclerosis, enrolled in a pregnancy study. CDR3s include the opening cysteine and the closing phenylalanine or tryptophan. D genes are given only for firm matches. Part of the rows lack a size; the others show once, few, many or a class for expanded clones.

TRBJ2-6 | TRBV5-1 | 20 | . | TRBD1 | TGCGCCAGCAGTTATATTCCGGGACAGGGGGCTCCCTCTGGGGCCAACGTCCTGACTTTC | CASSYIPGQGAPSGANVLTF
TRBJ1-2 | TRBV5-4 | 16 | . | . | TGTGCCAGCAGCTTGGGCGGGGGAGGAGGATTCTATGGCTACACCTTC | CASSLGGGGGFYGYTF
TRBJ2-5 | TRBV2 | 14 | . | . | TGTGCCAGCAGGGTTTACCGGGGGTCGGAGACCCAGTACTTC | CASRVYRGSETQYF
TRBJ1-3 | TRBV7-8 | 15 | . | TRBD1 | TGTGCCAGCAGCAGGGGACAGGGTCCTGGAAACACCATATATTTT | CASSRGQGPGNTIYF
TRBJ2-7 | TRBV7-2 | 13 | . | . | TGTGCCAGCAGTTCACAGAGTCTCTACGAGCAGTACTTC | CASSSQSLYEQYF
TRBJ1-6 | TRBV4-1 | 18 | few | . | TGCGCCAGCAGCCAAGAGAGGGGAGCGGGCAGGAGAGATTCACCCCTCCACTTT | CASSQERGAGRRDSPLHF
TRBJ2-3 | TRBV7-2 | 17 | . | TRBD2 | TGTGCCAGCAGCTTAGATCCTAGCGGTCCTAGCACAGATACGCAGTATTTT | CASSLDPSGPSTDTQYF
TRBJ2-1 | TRBV29-1 | 12 | . | TRBD1 | TGCAGCGGGGGGACAGCTTCCGGTGAGCAGTTCTTC | CSGGTASGEQFF
TRBJ1-1 | TRBV2 | 14 | . | . | TGTGCCAGCAAGGGGGAGGGGGGGAACACTGAAGCTTTCTTT | CASKGEGGNTEAFF
TRBJ1-3 | TRBV6-5 | 15 | . | . | TGTGCCAGCAGTTACTACGCGGTCTCTGGAAACACCATATATTTT | CASSYYAVSGNTIYF
TRBJ2-5 | TRBV7-2 | 12 | . | . | TGTGCCAGCAGCTTCTACCAAGAGACCCAGTACTTC | CASSFYQETQYF
TRBJ2-3 | TRBV4-1 | 16 | . | TRBD2 | TGCGCCAGCAGCCAAGAGGGCGGGGGGAGCACAGATACGCAGTATTTT | CASSQEGGGSTDTQYF
TRBJ2-3 | TRBV20-1 | 11 | once | . | TGCAGTGCCGCCAGGACAGATACGCAGTATTTT | CSAARTDTQYF
TRBJ2-7 | TRBV2 | 14 | . | TRBD2 | TGTGCCAGCAGTGCGACTAGCGGGGGGGCGGGGCAGTACTTC | CASSATSGGAGQYF
TRBJ1-3 | TRBV19 | 14 | . | . | TGTGCCAGCGGAAAGGGGGGGGCTGGAAACACCATATATTTT | CASGKGGAGNTIYF
TRBJ1-6 | TRBV5-6 | 18 | . | TRBD1 | TGTGCCAGCAGCACTATCCGGGACAGGGTCTTCGGTAATTCACCCCTCCACTTT | CASSTIRDRVFGNSPLHF
TRBJ2-3 | TRBV19 | 13 | . | TRBD1 | TGTGCCACCGGACAGGGAAACACAGATACGCAGTATTTT | CATGQGNTDTQYF
TRBJ2-1 | TRBV7-3 | 17 | . | TRBD2 | TGTGCCAGCAGCTCCCAAGCTCTAGCGGGGTCCATAGACGAGCAGTTCTTC | CASSSQALAGSIDEQFF
TRBJ2-5 | TRBV11-1 | 15 | . | TRBD1 | TGTGCCAGCAGCTTGGGGACAGCGGATTGGGGGACCCAGTACTTC | CASSLGTADWGTQYF
TRBJ1-4 | TRBV5-1 | 14 | . | . | TGCGCCAGCAGCTTCGGGGGAACTAATGAAAAACTGTTTTTT | CASSFGGTNEKLFF
TRBJ2-1 | TRBV18 | 16 | . | TRBD2 | TGTGCCAGCTCACCACCGGGGACTAGCGGGTACAATGAGCAGTTCTTC | CASSPPGTSGYNEQFF
TRBJ2-1 | TRBV7-9 | 15 | . | . | TGTGCCAGCAGCCGTCCCGGGACATTAGGGAATGAGCAGTTCTTC | CASSRPGTLGNEQFF
TRBJ2-3 | TRBV6-5 | 14 | . | TRBD1 | TGTGCCAGCAGTCTCGGACAGGGGAGAGATACGCAGTATTTT | CASSLGQGRDTQYF
TRBJ2-7 | TRBV7-6 | 14 | few | TRBD1 | TGTGCCAGCAGCGCAGCGGGACAGGGAAGGGAGCAGTACTTC | CASSAAGQGREQYF
TRBJ2-2 | TRBV2 | 13 | . | . | TGTGCCAGCAGTGAAGGGGCCACCGGGGAGCTGTTTTTT | CASSEGATGELFF
TRBJ1-2 | TRBV5-8 | 14 | . | TRBD1 | TGTGCCAGCAGCATTATAACAGGGGAGTATGGCTACACCTTC | CASSIITGEYGYTF
TRBJ2-3 | TRBV7-3 | 12 | . | . | TGTGCCAGCAGCGAAGGGGCAGATACGCAGTATTTT | CASSEGADTQYF
TRBJ1-4 | TRBV5-1 | 15 | . | . | TGCGCCAGCAGCTTCCGGACCGGGGTTAATGAAAAACTGTTTTTT | CASSFRTGVNEKLFF
TRBJ1-2 | TRBV9 | 15 | . | . | TGTGCCAGCAGCACCCAGGGAGGCCGGGCTTATGGCTACACCTTC | CASSTQGGRAYGYTF
TRBJ1-1 | TRBV7-7 | 14 | . | . | TGTGCCAGCAGCTTAGTCCCCAAGAACACTGAAGCTTTCTTT | CASSLVPKNTEAFF
TRBJ2-3 | TRBV2 | 16 | . | TRBD2 | TGTGCCAGCAGTGAGCCTAGCGGGGGGCTTACAGATACGCAGTATTTT | CASSEPSGGLTDTQYF
TRBJ1-2 | TRBV6-1 | 18 | . | TRBD1 | TGTGCCAGCAGTGAAGCGGGAGGGACAGGGACAGGGTCCTATGGCTACACCTTC | CASSEAGGTGTGSYGYTF
TRBJ1-1 | TRBV6-1 | 13 | . | . | TGTGCCAGGAGGGGGGGGCGAAACCCTGAAGCTTTCTTT | CARRGGRNPEAFF
TRBJ2-5 | TRBV19 | 14 | . | . | TGTGCCAGTAACAAACGGGACAACCAAGAGACCCAGTACTTC | CASNKRDNQETQYF
TRBJ2-7 | TRBV5-1 | 14 | . | . | TGCGCCAGCAGCGTCGACAGGATCTCCTACGAGCAGTACTTC | CASSVDRISYEQYF
TRBJ1-4 | TRBV2 | 14 | . | . | TGTGCCAGCAGTGTGGGGGCCAGAAGTGAAAAACTGTTTTTT | CASSVGARSEKLFF
TRBJ2-7 | TRBV19 | 15 | . | . | TGTGCCAGTATGGGCCGGGCAGGGATAACTTACGAGCAGTACTTC | CASMGRAGITYEQYF
TRBJ2-5 | TRBV30 | 13 | . | TRBD2 | TGTGTCCTGGCTAGCGGGGGCCAAGAGACCCAGTACTTC | CVLASGGQETQYF
TRBJ2-3 | TRBV9 | 14 | . | TRBD2 | TGTGCCAGCAGCGCTGGACTAGCGCCAGATACGCAGTATTTT | CASSAGLAPDTQYF
TRBJ1-5 | TRBV7-8 | 15 | . | . | TGTGCCAGCAGCTTACCGACAGGTTCCAATCAGCCCCAGCATTTT | CASSLPTGSNQPQHF
TRBJ2-7 | TRBV7-3 | 14 | . | TRBD1 | TGTGCCAGCAGCCCCCGGGACAGGGACGGCGAGCAGTACTTC | CASSPRDRDGEQYF
TRBJ1-6 | TRBV19 | 15 | . | TRBD1 | TGTGCCAGTAGTATAACACAGGGGGCAGGTTCACCCCTCCACTTT | CASSITQGAGSPLHF
TRBJ1-3 | TRBV10-3 | 14 | once | . | TGTGCCATAAGGAGGCCCCTCTCTGGAAACACCATATATTTT | CAIRRPLSGNTIYF